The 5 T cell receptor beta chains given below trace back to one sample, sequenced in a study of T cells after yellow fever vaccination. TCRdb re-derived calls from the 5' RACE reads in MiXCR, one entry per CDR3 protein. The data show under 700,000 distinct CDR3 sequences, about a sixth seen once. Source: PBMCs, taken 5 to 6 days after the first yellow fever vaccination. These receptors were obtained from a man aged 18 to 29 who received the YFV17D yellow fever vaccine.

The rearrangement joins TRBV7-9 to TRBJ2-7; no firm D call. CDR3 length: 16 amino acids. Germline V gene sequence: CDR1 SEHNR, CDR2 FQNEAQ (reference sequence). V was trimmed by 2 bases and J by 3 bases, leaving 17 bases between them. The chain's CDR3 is CASSLSSDGRNYEQYF. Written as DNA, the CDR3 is TGTGCCAGCAGCTTATCCTCCGACGGCCGGAACTACGAGCAGTACTTC.

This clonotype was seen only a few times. CDR3 DNA: TGCGCCAGCAGCCAAAAGGGACAGGAAGCTTTCTTT. It yields the protein CASSQKGQEAFF. The chain uses TRBV4-1 and TRBJ1-1; TRBD1 matches 7 bases. The CDR3 totals 12 residues. CDR1 and CDR2 from the germline V gene are MGHRA and YSYEKL. Trimming cost V 2 bases and J 8 bases; bases outside gene matches: 2.

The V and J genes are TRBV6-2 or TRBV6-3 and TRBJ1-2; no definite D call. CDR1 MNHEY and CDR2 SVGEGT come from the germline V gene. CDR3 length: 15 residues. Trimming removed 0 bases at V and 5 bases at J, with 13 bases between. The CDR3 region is CASSYSAGIGYGYTF. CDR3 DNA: TGTGCCAGCAGTTACTCGGCAGGCATTGGGTATGGCTACACCTTC.

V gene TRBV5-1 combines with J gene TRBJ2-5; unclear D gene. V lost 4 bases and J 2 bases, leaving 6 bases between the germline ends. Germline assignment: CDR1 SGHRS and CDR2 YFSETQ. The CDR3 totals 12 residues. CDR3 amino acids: CASSNDQETQYF. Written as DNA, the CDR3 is TGCGCCAGCAGCAATGATCAAGAGACCCAGTACTTC.

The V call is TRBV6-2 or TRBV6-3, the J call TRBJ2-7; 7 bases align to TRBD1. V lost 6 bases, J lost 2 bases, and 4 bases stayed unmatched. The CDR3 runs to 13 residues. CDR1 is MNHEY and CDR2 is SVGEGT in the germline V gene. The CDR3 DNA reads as TGTGCCAGCAGGGGACAGCCCACCTACGAGCAGTACTTC. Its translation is CASRGQPTYEQYF.